This T cell receptor (beta chain) was identified during a study of beta chain features in type 1 diabetes. With regard to this clone: The antigen remains undetermined.

The CDR3 extends over 13 amino acids. V lost 6 bases and J lost 7, with 18 bases in between. The V gene's germline CDR1 is SQVTM and CDR2 ANQGSEA. Findings and caveats of the study: In every one of the four CD4+ subsets, TCRB CDR3s were moderately but significantly shorter in Type 1 diabetes patients.

Via the markers CD45RO/CCR7/CD25/CD127/CD95/CD27, stem cell-like memory, regulatory, central memory and naive CD4+ cells were sorted. Investigators reverse transcribed all isolated RNA, so they sequenced expressed TCRB transcripts. The assay was immunoSEQ multiplex PCR, and TCRdb's table has in-frame clones only and misses some. Of about 710,000 clones in the sample, about an eighth were seen once. This TCR derives from a man between 18 and 29 years old with type 1 diabetes. The chain carries TRBV29-1 and TRBJ1-2, with D unresolved. The source material was naive CD4+ T cells from blood. CDR3 bases: TGCAGCGTGGGAGGAACGGCAAAGGGTGGCTACACCTTC. It specifies CSVGGTAKGGYTF.